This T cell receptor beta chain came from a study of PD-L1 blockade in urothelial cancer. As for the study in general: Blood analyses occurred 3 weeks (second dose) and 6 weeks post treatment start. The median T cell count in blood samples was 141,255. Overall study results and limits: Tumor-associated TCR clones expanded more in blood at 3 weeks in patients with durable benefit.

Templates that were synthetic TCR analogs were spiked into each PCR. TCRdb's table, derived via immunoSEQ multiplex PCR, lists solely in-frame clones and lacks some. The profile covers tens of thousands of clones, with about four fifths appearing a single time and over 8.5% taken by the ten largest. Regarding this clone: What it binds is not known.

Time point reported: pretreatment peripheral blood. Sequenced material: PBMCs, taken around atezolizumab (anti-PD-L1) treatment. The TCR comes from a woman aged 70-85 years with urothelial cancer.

CDR3 amino acids: CASSTGTTNEKLFF. The CDR3 DNA sequence: TGCGCCAGCAGCACCGGGACTACGAATGAAAAACTGTTTTTT. The rearrangement joins TRBV5-1 to TRBJ1-4, with D maybe TRBD1 (5 bases). The CDR3 length is 14 residues. Per germline, CDR1 SGHRS and CDR2 YFSETQ. V lost 4 bases, J lost 5 bases, and 12 bases lay in between.